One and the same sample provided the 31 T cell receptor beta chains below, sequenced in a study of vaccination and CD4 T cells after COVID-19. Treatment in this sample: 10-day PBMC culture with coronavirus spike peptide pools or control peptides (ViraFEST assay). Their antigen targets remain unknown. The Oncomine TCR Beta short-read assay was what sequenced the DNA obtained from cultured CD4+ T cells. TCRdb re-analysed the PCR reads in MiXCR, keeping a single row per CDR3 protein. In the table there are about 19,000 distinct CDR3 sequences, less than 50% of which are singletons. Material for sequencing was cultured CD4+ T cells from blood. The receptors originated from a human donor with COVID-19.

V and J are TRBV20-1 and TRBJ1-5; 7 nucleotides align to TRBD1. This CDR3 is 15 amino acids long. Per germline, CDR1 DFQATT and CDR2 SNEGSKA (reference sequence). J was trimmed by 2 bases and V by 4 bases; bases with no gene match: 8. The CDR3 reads CSAIWDRSRNQPQHF. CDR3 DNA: TGCAGTGCTATCTGGGACAGATCTCGCAATCAGCCCCAGCATTTT.

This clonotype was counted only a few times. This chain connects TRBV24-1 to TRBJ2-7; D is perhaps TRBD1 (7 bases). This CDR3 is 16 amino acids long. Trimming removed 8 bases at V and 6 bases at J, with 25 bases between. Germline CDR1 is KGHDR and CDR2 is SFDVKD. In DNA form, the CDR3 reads TGTGCCACCAACTCAGAACCACAGGGGACTTGTGTCGAGCAGTACTTC. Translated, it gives CATNSEPQGTCVEQYF.

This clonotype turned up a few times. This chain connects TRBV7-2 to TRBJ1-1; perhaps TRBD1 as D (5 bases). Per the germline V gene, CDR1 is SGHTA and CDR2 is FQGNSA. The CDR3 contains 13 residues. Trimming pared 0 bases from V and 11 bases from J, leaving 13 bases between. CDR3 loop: CASSLAGTAGAFF. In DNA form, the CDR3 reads TGTGCCAGCAGCTTAGCGGGGACCGCGGGGGCTTTCTTT. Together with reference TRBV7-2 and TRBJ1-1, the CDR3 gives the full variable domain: GAGVSQSPSNKVTEKGKDVELRCDPISGHTALYWYRQSLGQGLEFLIYFQGNSAPDKSGLPSDRFSAERTGGSVSTLTIQRTQQEDSAVYLCASSLAGTAGAFFGQGTRLTVV.

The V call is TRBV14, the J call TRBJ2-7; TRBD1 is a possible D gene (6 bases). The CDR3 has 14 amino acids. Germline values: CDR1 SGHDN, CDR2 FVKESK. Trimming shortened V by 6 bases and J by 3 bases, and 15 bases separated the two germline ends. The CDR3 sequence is CASSPDRNLYEQYF. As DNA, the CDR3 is TGTGCCAGCAGTCCTGACAGGAATCTCTACGAGCAGTACTTC.

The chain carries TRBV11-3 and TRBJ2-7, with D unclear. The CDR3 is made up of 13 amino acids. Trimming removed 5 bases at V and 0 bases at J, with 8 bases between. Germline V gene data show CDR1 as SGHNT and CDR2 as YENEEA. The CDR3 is CASSGFISYEQYF. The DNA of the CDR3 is TGTGCCAGCAGCGGATTTATCTCCTACGAGCAGTACTTC.

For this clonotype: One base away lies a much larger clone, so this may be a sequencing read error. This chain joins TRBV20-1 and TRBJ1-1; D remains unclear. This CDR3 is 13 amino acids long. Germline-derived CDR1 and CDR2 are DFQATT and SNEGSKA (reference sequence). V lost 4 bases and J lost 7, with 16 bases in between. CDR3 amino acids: CSAIRVTNGEAFF. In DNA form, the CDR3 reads TGCAGTGCTATTCGGGTGACTAACGGTGAAGCTTTCTTT.

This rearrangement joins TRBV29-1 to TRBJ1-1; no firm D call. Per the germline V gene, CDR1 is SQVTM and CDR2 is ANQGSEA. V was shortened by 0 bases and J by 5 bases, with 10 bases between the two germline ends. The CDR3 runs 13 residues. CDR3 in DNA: TGCAGCGTTGAAGACAGATCGGGGACTGAAGCTTTCTTT. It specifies CSVEDRSGTEAFF.

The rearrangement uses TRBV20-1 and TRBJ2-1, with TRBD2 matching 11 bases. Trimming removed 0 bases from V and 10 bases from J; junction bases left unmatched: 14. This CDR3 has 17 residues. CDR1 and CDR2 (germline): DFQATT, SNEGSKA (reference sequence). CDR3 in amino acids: CSARDLPLAGAFGEQFF. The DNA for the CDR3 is TGCAGTGCTAGAGATCTTCCACTAGCGGGGGCGTTTGGGGAGCAGTTCTTC.

CDR3 coding DNA: TGTGCCTGGAGTAAGGCAGGGCGAGGGTATGGCTACACCTTC. It codes for CAWSKAGRGYGYTF. The V call is TRBV30, the J call TRBJ1-2; the D gene is possibly TRBD1 (5 bases). Per the germline V gene, CDR1 is GTSNPN and CDR2 is SVGIG (reference sequence). CDR3 length: 14 amino acids. V was trimmed by 2 bases and J by 5 bases, leaving 15 bases between them.

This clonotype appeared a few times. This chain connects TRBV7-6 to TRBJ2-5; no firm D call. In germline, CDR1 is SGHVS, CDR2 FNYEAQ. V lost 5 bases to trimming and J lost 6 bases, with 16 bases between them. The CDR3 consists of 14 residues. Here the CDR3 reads CASSPNGARQTQYF. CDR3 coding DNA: TGTGCCAGCAGCCCCAACGGCGCTCGTCAGACCCAGTACTTC.

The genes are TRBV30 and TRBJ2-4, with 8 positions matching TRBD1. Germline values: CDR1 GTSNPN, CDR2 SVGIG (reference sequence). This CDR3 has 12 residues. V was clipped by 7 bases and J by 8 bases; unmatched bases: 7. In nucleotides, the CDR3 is TGTGCCTCAGGACAGGGAAGGGACATTCAGTACTTC. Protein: CASGQGRDIQYF.

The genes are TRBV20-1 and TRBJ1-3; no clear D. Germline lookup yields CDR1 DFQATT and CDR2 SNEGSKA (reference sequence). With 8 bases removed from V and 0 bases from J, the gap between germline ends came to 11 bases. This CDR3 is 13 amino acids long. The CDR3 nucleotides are TGCAGTCTCCTCCGGGACTCTGGAAACACCATATATTTT. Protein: CSLLRDSGNTIYF.

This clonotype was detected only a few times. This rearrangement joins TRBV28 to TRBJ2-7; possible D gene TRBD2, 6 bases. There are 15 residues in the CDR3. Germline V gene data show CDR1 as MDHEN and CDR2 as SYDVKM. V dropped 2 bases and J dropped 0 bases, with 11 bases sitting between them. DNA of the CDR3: TGTGCCAGCAGTTTACCCGGGGGAAGCTCCTACGAGCAGTACTTC. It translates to CASSLPGGSSYEQYF.

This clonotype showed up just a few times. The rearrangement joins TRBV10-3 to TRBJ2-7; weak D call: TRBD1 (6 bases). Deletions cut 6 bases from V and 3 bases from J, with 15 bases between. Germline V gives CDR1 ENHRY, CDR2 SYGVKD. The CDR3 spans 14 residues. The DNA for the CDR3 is TGTGCCATCAGCCTACAGGGTATGGGCTACGAGCAGTACTTC. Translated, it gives CAISLQGMGYEQYF.

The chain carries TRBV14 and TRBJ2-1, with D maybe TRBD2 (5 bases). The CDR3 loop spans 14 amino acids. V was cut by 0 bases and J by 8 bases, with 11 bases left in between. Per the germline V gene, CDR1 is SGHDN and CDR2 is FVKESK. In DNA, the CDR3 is TGTGCCAGCAGCCAAGAGCTTGAGGGCTATGAGCAGTTCTTC. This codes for CASSQELEGYEQFF.

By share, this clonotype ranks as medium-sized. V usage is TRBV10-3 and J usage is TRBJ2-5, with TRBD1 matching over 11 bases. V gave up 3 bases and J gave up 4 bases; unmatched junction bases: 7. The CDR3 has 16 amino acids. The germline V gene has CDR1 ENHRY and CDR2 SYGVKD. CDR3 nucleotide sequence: TGTGCCATCAGTGATTACGGGACAGGGGGTGGAGAGACCCAGTACTTC. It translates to CAISDYGTGGGETQYF.

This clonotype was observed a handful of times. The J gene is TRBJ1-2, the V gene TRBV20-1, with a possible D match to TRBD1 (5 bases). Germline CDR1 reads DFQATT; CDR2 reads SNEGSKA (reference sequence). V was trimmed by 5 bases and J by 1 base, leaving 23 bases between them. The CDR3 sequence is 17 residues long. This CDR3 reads CSAPPRLRDEINYGYTF. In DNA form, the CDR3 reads TGCAGTGCTCCACCTCGTCTCCGGGACGAAATTAACTATGGCTACACCTTC.

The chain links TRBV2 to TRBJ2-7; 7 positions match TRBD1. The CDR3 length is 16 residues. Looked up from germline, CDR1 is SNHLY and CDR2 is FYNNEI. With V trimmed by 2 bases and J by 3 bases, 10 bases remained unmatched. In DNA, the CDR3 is TGTGCCAGCAGTGAACCACCCCCGGGACAGAGCTACGAGCAGTACTTC. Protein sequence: CASSEPPPGQSYEQYF.

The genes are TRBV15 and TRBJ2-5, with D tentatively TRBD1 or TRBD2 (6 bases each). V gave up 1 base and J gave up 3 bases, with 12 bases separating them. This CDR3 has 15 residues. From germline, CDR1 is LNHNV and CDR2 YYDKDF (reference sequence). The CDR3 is CATSRGGGGKETQYF. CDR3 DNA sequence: TGTGCCACCAGCAGAGGAGGAGGGGGAAAAGAGACCCAGTACTTC.

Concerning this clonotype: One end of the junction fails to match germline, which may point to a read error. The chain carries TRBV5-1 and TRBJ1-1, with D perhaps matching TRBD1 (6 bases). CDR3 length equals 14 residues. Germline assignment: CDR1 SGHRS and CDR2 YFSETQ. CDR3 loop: CASSLAGQNFEAFF. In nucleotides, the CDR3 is TGCGCCAGTAGCTTGGCTGGACAGAATTTTGAAGCTTTCTTT.

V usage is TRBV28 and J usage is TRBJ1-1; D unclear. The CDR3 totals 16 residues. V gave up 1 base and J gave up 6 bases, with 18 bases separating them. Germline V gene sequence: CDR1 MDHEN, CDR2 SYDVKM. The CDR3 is CASSLSRLSGSPEAFF. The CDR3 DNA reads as TGTGCCAGCAGTTTATCCAGATTATCCGGAAGTCCTGAAGCTTTCTTT.

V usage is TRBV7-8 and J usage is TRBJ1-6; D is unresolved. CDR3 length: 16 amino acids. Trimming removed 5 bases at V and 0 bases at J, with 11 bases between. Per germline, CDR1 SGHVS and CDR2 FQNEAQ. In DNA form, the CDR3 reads TGTGCCAGCAGCACACACATGAGCTCCTATAATTCACCCCTCCACTTT. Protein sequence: CASSTHMSSYNSPLHF.

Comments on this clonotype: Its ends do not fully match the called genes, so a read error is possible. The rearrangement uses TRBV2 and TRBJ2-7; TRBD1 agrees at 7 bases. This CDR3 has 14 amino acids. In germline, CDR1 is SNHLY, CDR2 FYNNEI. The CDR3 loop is CASSVTGPSYEQYF. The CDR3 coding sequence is TGTGCCAGCAGTGTGACAGGGCCCTCCTACGAACAGTACTTC.

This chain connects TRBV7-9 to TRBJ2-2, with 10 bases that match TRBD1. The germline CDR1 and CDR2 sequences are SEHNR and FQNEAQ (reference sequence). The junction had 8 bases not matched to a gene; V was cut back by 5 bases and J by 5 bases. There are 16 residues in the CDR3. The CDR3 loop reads CASSPETGGRTGELFF. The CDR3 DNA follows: TGTGCCAGCAGCCCAGAGACAGGGGGCCGGACCGGGGAGCTGTTTTTT.

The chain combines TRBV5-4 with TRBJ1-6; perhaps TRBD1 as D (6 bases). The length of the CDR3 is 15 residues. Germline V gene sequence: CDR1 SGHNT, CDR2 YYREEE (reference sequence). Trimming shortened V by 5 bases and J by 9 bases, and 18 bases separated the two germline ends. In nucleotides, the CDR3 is TGTGCCAGCAGGGGAGAGCGGGGGGCCTCTTCACCCCTCCACTTT. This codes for CASRGERGASSPLHF.

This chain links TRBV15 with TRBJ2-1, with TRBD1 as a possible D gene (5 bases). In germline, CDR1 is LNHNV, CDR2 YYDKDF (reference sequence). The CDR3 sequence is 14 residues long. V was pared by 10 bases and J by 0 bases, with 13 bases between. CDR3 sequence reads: CAIPTGLSYNEQFF. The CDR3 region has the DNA TGTGCCATACCCACAGGTCTCTCCTACAATGAGCAGTTCTTC.

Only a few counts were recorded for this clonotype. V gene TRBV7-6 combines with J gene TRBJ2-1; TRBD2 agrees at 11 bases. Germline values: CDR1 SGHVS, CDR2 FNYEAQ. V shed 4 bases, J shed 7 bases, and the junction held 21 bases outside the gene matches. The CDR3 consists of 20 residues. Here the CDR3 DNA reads TGTGCCAGCAGCTCGTGGAGGGTTAACTTAGCGGGGGGGCCGAGTAATGAGCAGTTCTTC. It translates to CASSSWRVNLAGGPSNEQFF.

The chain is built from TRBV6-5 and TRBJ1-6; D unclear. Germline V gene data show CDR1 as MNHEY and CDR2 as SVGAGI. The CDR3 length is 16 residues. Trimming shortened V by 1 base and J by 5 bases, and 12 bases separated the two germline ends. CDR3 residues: CASSYYPGRDNSPLHF. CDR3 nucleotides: TGTGCCAGCAGTTACTACCCTGGGCGGGATAATTCACCCCTCCACTTT.

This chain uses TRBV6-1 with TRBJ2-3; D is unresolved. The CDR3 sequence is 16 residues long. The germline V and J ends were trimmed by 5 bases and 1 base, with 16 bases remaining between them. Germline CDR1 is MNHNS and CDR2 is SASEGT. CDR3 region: CASSPGLQSGTDTQYF. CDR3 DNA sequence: TGTGCCAGCAGTCCGGGCCTACAAAGTGGCACAGATACGCAGTATTTT.

Written as DNA, the CDR3 is TGTGCCACCAGTGATTCCCGACAGGCCACCCAGGGGTACACCTTC. Translation: CATSDSRQATQGYTF. The chain employs TRBV24-1 and TRBJ1-2, with TRBD1 as a possible D gene (6 bases). The CDR3 is made up of 15 amino acids. The germline V and J ends were trimmed by 2 bases and 11 bases, with 20 bases remaining between them. Germline V CDR1 and CDR2: KGHDR, SFDVKD.

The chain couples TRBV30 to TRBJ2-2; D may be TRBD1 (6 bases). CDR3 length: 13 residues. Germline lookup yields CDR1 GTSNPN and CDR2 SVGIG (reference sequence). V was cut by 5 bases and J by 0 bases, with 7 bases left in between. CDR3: CAWRTANTGELFF. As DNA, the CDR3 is TGTGCCTGGCGGACAGCGAACACCGGGGAGCTGTTTTTT.